The T cell receptor beta chain described here comes from a study of T cells in Graves' hyperthyroidism and ophthalmopathy. This clonotype occurred many times. The target antigen is unknown. The CDR3 regions of TCR beta were amplified from RNA transcripts. First-round RT-PCR with HTBI primers amplified the TCR CDR3 region. TCRdb redid the calling of the multiplex PCR reads with MiXCR, one entry per CDR3 protein. The table lists fewer than 350,000 distinct CDR3 sequences, 15% to 20% of them singletons. Overall study results and limits: Most expanded thyroid clonotypes above 0.001 also appeared in blood.

Trimming shortened V by 4 bases and J by 4 bases, and 8 bases separated the two germline ends. The CDR3 contains 12 residues. The germline V gene encodes CDR1 MNHNS and CDR2 SASEGT. Source material: blood. The receptor was derived from a woman aged 40-49 years with Graves' ophthalmopathy. The chain recombines TRBV6-1 with TRBJ2-7; D gene ambiguous. CDR3 coding DNA: TGTGCCAGCAGTGCCGTGGGGTACGAGCAGTACTTC. Protein sequence: CASSAVGYEQYF.